This is a list of T cell receptor beta chains from one sample in a study of shared clonotypes between healthy human individuals. TCRdb's table, derived via immunoSEQ multiplex PCR, lists solely in-frame clones and lacks some. This repertoire shows millions of clones, 85% to 95% found once; its top ten account for more than 0.1%. The sample consisted of naive CD4+ T cells sorted from blood. All receptors come from a man between 18 and 29 years old in good health. Each CDR3 is given with its conserved first and last residue. Each record gives: V gene, D gene, J gene, clone size, CDR3 protein, CDR3 DNA. D genes are given only for firm matches. For some rows the clone size is stated as once, few or many, or as a class when expanded; others skip it.

TRBV10-3	NA	TRBJ2-1	NA	CASFAGAGAFF	TGTGCCAGCTTCGCGGGGGCCGGGGCCTTCTTC
TRBV4-3	TRBD2	TRBJ2-7	NA	CASSQTGLAGGPSYEQYF	TGCGCCAGCAGCCAAACGGGACTAGCGGGAGGGCCCTCCTACGAGCAGTACTTC
TRBV7-2	NA	TRBJ2-5	NA	CASSLGGLALQETQYF	TGTGCCAGCAGCTTAGGAGGCCTAGCCTTACAAGAGACCCAGTACTTC
TRBV5-8	TRBD1	TRBJ2-7	NA	CASSRDRGSGGSSYEQYF	TGTGCCAGCAGCAGGGACAGGGGCAGCGGCGGGAGCTCCTACGAGCAGTACTTC
TRBV5-6	NA	TRBJ1-2	once	CASSLDAVAPYGYTF	TGTGCCAGCAGCTTGGATGCGGTTGCGCCCTATGGCTACACCTTC
TRBV6-1	NA	TRBJ1-1	NA	CASSEGHTEAFF	TGTGCCAGCAGTGAAGGGCATACTGAAGCTTTCTTT
TRBV11-2	NA	TRBJ1-1	NA	CASSPLLGLNTEAFF	TGTGCCAGCAGCCCATTACTGGGCCTGAACACTGAAGCTTTCTTT
TRBV11-1	NA	TRBJ2-5	NA	CASSDSQGETQYF	TGTGCCAGCAGCGATAGCCAGGGGGAGACCCAGTACTTC
TRBV30	NA	TRBJ2-3	NA	CAWSVQGGGDRDTQYF	TGTGCCTGGAGTGTACAAGGAGGCGGGGACCGGGATACGCAGTATTTT
TRBV9	NA	TRBJ1-1	NA	CASSRPIAGATNTEAFF	TGTGCCAGCAGTCGCCCGATAGCCGGGGCCACGAACACTGAAGCTTTCTTT
TRBV18	NA	TRBJ2-5	once	CASSPRQMRETQYF	TGTGCCAGCTCACCGAGACAGATGAGGGAGACCCAGTACTTC
TRBV5-4	TRBD1	TRBJ2-7	NA	CASSSTGLAEQYF	TGTGCCAGCAGCTCGACAGGGCTCGCCGAGCAGTACTTC
TRBV30	NA	TRBJ2-2	NA	CAWSEFRNTGELFF	TGTGCCTGGAGCGAATTCAGGAACACCGGGGAGCTGTTTTTT
TRBV10-3	NA	TRBJ1-2	NA	CAAQSGTIYGYTF	TGTGCCGCCCAAAGTGGGACAATTTATGGCTACACCTTC
TRBV27	NA	TRBJ2-7	NA	CASSLISGLSYEQYF	TGTGCCAGCAGTTTAATTAGCGGTCTCTCCTACGAGCAGTACTTC
TRBV7-2	NA	TRBJ2-1	NA	CASSLIPAGPNEQFF	TGTGCCAGCAGCTTAATCCCCGCGGGGCCCAATGAGCAGTTCTTC
TRBV7-2	NA	TRBJ1-5	NA	CASSPGSSQPQHF	TGTGCCAGCAGCCCCGGAAGCAGTCAGCCCCAGCATTTT
TRBV18	NA	TRBJ1-3	NA	CASSPSGDFSGNTIYF	TGTGCCAGCTCACCCTCGGGAGATTTCTCTGGAAACACCATATATTTT
TRBV28	TRBD2	TRBJ2-1	NA	CASSRLAGGPGYNEQFF	TGTGCCAGCAGTAGGCTAGCGGGGGGGCCAGGATACAATGAGCAGTTCTTC
TRBV30	NA	TRBJ1-4	NA	CAWSGGAGEKLFF	TGTGCCTGGAGTGGGGGGGCAGGTGAAAAACTGTTTTTT
TRBV18	NA	TRBJ2-5	NA	CASSPRTVQETQYF	TGTGCCAGCTCACCAAGGACAGTACAAGAGACCCAGTACTTC
TRBV2	TRBD1	TRBJ2-1	NA	CASDRGIYNEQFF	TGTGCCAGCGACAGGGGGATCTACAATGAGCAGTTCTTC
TRBV7-2	NA	TRBJ2-1	once	CASSLAQGSYNEQFF	TGTGCCAGCAGCTTAGCCCAGGGCTCCTACAATGAGCAGTTCTTC
TRBV9	NA	TRBJ2-7	NA	CASSVAGSNQYEQYF	TGTGCCAGCAGCGTAGCGGGGAGTAACCAATACGAGCAGTACTTC
TRBV30	TRBD1	TRBJ2-5	NA	CAWEGTGARETQYF	TGTGCCTGGGAGGGGACAGGGGCTCGGGAGACCCAGTACTTC
TRBV27	NA	TRBJ2-3	NA	CASRASTDTQYF	TGTGCCAGCAGGGCGAGCACAGATACGCAGTATTTT
TRBV5-1	TRBD2	TRBJ2-7	NA	CASSSGTSGPYEQYF	TGCGCCAGCAGCTCGGGGACTAGCGGCCCCTACGAGCAGTACTTC
TRBV5-1	TRBD1	TRBJ1-3	NA	CASSPIASQGRAPGNTIYF	TGCGCCAGCAGCCCGATTGCTTCACAGGGGAGAGCTCCTGGAAACACCATATATTTT
TRBV11-2	NA	TRBJ2-5	NA	CASSLEVGTQYF	TGTGCCAGCAGCTTAGAAGTCGGGACCCAGTACTTC